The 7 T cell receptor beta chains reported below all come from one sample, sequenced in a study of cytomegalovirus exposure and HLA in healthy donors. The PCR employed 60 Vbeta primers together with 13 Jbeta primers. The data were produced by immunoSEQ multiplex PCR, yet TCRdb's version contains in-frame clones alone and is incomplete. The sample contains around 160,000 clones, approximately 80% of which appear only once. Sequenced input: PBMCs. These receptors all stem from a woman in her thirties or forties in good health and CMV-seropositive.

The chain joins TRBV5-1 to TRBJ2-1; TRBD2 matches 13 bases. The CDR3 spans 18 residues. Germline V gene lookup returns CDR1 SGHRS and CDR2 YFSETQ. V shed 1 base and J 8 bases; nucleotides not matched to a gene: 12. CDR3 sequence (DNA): TGCGCCAGCAGCTTGCGACTAGCGGGGGGAACACAATATCATGAGCAGTTCTTC. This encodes CASSLRLAGGTQYHEQFF.

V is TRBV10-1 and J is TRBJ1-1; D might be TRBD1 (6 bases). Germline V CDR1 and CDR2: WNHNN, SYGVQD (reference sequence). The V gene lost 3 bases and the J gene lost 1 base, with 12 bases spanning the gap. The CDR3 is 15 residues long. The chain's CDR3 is CASSDRGGANTEAFF. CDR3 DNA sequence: TGCGCCAGCAGTGACCGGGGGGGGGCGAACACTGAAGCTTTCTTT.

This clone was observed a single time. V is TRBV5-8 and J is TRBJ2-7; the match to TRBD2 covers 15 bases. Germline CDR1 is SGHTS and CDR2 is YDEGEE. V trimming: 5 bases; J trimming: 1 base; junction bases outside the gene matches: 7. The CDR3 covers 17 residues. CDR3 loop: CASSSGLAGGRSYEQYF. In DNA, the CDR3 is TGTGCCAGCAGTTCGGGACTAGCGGGAGGACGTTCCTACGAGCAGTACTTC.

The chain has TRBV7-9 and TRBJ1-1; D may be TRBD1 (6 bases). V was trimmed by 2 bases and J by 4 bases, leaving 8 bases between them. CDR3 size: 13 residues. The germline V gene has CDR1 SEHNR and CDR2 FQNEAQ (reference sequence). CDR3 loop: CASSLSTGTEAFF. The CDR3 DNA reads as TGTGCCAGCAGCTTATCGACAGGCACTGAAGCTTTCTTT.

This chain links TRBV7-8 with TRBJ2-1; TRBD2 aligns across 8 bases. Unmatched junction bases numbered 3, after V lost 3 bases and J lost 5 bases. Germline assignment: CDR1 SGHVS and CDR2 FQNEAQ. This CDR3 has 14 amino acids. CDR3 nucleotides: TGTGCCAGCAGCTTTGGACTAGCAGACAATGAGCAGTTCTTC. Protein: CASSFGLADNEQFF.

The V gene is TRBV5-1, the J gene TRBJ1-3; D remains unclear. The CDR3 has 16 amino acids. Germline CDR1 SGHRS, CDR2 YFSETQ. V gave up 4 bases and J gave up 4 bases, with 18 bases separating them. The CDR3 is CASSPRVQGGGNTIYF. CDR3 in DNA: TGCGCCAGCAGCCCACGGGTCCAAGGAGGGGGAAACACCATATATTTT.

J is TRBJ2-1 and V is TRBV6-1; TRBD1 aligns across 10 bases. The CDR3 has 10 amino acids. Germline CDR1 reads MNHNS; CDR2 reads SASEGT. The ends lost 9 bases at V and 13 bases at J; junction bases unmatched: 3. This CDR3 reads CASGDRGQFF. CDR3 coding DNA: TGTGCCAGTGGGGACAGGGGCCAGTTCTTC.